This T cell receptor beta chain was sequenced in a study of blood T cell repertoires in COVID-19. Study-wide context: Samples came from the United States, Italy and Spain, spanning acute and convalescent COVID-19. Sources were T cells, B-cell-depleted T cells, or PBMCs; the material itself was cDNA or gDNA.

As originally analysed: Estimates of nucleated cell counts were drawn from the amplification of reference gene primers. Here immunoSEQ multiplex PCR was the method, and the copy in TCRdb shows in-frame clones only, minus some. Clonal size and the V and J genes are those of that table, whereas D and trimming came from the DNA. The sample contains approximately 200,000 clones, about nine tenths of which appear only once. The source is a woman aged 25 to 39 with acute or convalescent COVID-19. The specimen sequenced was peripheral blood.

Here the CDR3 DNA reads TGTGCCAGCCGGGACAGGGTTGTAGCAACTAATGAAAAACTGTTTTTT. Amino acid sequence: CASRDRVVATNEKLFF. V is TRBV6-6 and J is TRBJ1-4; 9 nucleotides line up with TRBD1. The CDR3 has 16 amino acids. V trimming: 8 bases; J trimming: 0 bases; junction bases outside the gene matches: 7. Germline V CDR1 and CDR2: MNHNY, SVGAGI (reference sequence).